These T cell receptor beta chains were read from a single sample in a study of blood T cell repertoires in COVID-19. Method: immunoSEQ multiplex PCR; TCRdb's copy keeps in-frame clones and lacks some. The data contain 150,000 to 180,000 clones, 78% of them seen just once; the ten biggest clones take up under 2%. The sequencing sample was made of peripheral blood. The source of these receptors is an elderly man with acute or convalescent COVID-19. Each CDR3 is given with its conserved first and last residue. A D gene is named only where the DNA matches it firmly. Rows may omit the clone size; those that give it use once, few, many or a size class.

D: -; size: -; V: TRBV7-2; J: TRBJ1-5; CDR3: CASSLDSGGNQPQHF; DNA: TGTGCCAGCAGCTTAGATTCGGGGGGCAATCAGCCCCAGCATTTT
D: -; size: -; V: TRBV29-1; J: TRBJ1-1; CDR3: CSSKEGGTEAFF; DNA: TGCAGCTCCAAGGAGGGGGGGACTGAAGCTTTCTTT
D: -; size: -; V: TRBV5-1; J: TRBJ2-5; CDR3: CASSLDVQGETQYF; DNA: TGCGCCAGCAGCTTGGATGTGCAGGGCGAGACCCAGTACTTC
D: TRBD1; size: once; V: TRBV5-6; J: TRBJ2-7; CDR3: CASRPPDRSYEQYF; DNA: TGTGCCAGCAGGCCCCCGGACAGGTCCTACGAGCAGTACTTC
D: TRBD2; size: -; V: TRBV19; J: TRBJ2-1; CDR3: CASQTSGLNEQFF; DNA: TGTGCCAGTCAGACTAGCGGGCTGAATGAGCAGTTCTTC
D: -; size: -; V: TRBV19; J: TRBJ1-1; CDR3: CASRDQGNTEAFF; DNA: TGTGCCAGTAGGGACCAGGGGAACACTGAAGCTTTCTTT
D: TRBD1; size: -; V: TRBV19; J: TRBJ2-2; CDR3: CASSGTVGTGELFF; DNA: TGTGCCAGTAGTGGGACAGTGGGCACCGGGGAGCTGTTTTTT
D: -; size: -; V: TRBV5-1; J: TRBJ2-1; CDR3: CASSLGSSIYEQFF; DNA: TGCGCCAGCAGCTTGGGATCTAGTATCTATGAGCAGTTCTTC
D: TRBD1; size: -; V: TRBV11-3; J: TRBJ1-2; CDR3: CASSRGWTGGDGYTF; DNA: TGTGCCAGCAGTCGCGGCTGGACAGGGGGAGATGGCTACACCTTC
D: TRBD1; size: -; V: TRBV5-1; J: TRBJ2-7; CDR3: CASSSLPGTGTYEQYF; DNA: TGCGCCAGCAGCTCACTTCCGGGGACAGGGACCTACGAGCAGTACTTC
D: -; size: -; V: TRBV24-1; J: TRBJ1-5; CDR3: CATSGGRNQPQHF; DNA: TGTGCCACCAGTGGGGGGCGGAATCAGCCCCAGCATTTT
D: -; size: -; V: TRBV25-1; J: TRBJ2-1; CDR3: CASSETSGIDDNEQFF; DNA: TGTGCCAGCAGTGAAACCTCAGGGATCGATGACAATGAGCAGTTCTTC
D: TRBD1; size: -; V: TRBV11-3; J: TRBJ2-1; CDR3: CASSLAQGLSSYNEQFF; DNA: TGTGCCAGCAGCTTAGCACAGGGGTTAAGCTCCTACAATGAGCAGTTCTTC
D: -; size: -; V: TRBV5-1; J: TRBJ2-1; CDR3: CASSLAPDYNEQFF; DNA: TGCGCCAGCAGCTTGGCCCCAGACTACAATGAGCAGTTCTTC
D: -; size: once; V: TRBV9; J: TRBJ1-2; CDR3: CASSSLNWGYTF; DNA: TGTGCCAGCAGCTCTCTTAACTGGGGCTACACCTTC
D: TRBD1; size: -; V: TRBV11-1; J: TRBJ2-5; CDR3: CASSTGQGVKTQYF; DNA: TGTGCCAGCAGCACGGGACAGGGGGTAAAGACCCAGTACTTC
D: -; size: -; V: TRBV18; J: TRBJ1-1; CDR3: CASSPDKNTEAFF; DNA: TGTGCCAGCTCACCCGACAAGAACACTGAAGCTTTCTTT
D: TRBD1; size: -; V: TRBV6-5; J: TRBJ2-1; CDR3: CATRSLGQVGEQFF; DNA: TGTGCCACCCGGTCGCTAGGACAGGTGGGTGAGCAGTTCTTC
D: -; size: once; V: TRBV4-1; J: TRBJ1-1; CDR3: CASSQDEGGTEAFF; DNA: TGCGCCAGCAGCCAAGATGAAGGAGGAACTGAAGCTTTCTTT
D: -; size: once; V: TRBV20-1; J: TRBJ1-5; CDR3: CSASLPNAGPQHF; DNA: TGCAGTGCTAGTCTACCGAACGCGGGGCCCCAGCATTTT
D: TRBD1; size: -; V: TRBV19; J: TRBJ1-4; CDR3: CASSRTGAVTTNEKLFF; DNA: TGTGCCAGTAGTCGGACAGGGGCGGTTACAACTAATGAAAAACTGTTTTTT
D: -; size: -; V: TRBV13; J: TRBJ2-5; CDR3: CASSTLAGILGQETQYF; DNA: TGTGCCAGCAGTACCCTCGCCGGGATCTTGGGCCAAGAGACCCAGTACTTC
D: TRBD2; size: -; V: TRBV5-1; J: TRBJ2-1; CDR3: CASSWGTGLAGEYNEQFF; DNA: TGCGCCAGCAGCTGGGGGACCGGACTAGCGGGGGAATACAATGAGCAGTTCTTC
D: -; size: -; V: TRBV7-9; J: TRBJ1-5; CDR3: CASSLEVGGEGQPQHF; DNA: TGTGCCAGCAGCTTAGAGGTCGGGGGGGAAGGTCAGCCCCAGCATTTT
D: TRBD2; size: -; V: TRBV6-6; J: TRBJ2-3; CDR3: CASRKRGTNTDTQYF; DNA: TGTGCCAGCAGGAAGCGGGGGACCAACACAGATACGCAGTATTTT
D: TRBD2; size: once; V: TRBV4-2; J: TRBJ2-7; CDR3: CASSQPGTSGASYEQYF; DNA: TGTGCCAGCAGCCAACCAGGGACTAGCGGGGCCTCCTACGAGCAGTACTTC
D: TRBD2; size: -; V: TRBV4-1; J: TRBJ2-1; CDR3: CASSPSTLAGSLHEQFF; DNA: TGCGCCAGCAGCCCCTCGACTCTAGCGGGCTCCCTCCATGAGCAGTTCTTC
D: TRBD2; size: -; V: TRBV3-1/TRBV3-2; J: TRBJ2-5; CDR3: CASSRGGEREETQYF; DNA: TGTGCCAGCAGCCGGGGGGGTGAAAGGGAAGAGACCCAGTACTTC
D: -; size: once; V: TRBV3-1/TRBV3-2; J: TRBJ1-1; CDR3: CASSLGGGAMNTEAFF; DNA: TGTGCCAGCAGCCTGGGTGGGGGGGCTATGAACACTGAAGCTTTCTTT
D: -; size: -; V: TRBV11-2; J: TRBJ2-3; CDR3: CASSLWARGTDTQYF; DNA: TGTGCCAGCAGCTTATGGGCCAGGGGCACAGATACGCAGTATTTT
D: TRBD2; size: -; V: TRBV7-3; J: TRBJ2-5; CDR3: CASSLGGGDETQYF; DNA: TGTGCCAGCAGCTTAGGCGGGGGGGACGAGACCCAGTACTTC
D: -; size: once; V: TRBV27; J: TRBJ1-2; CDR3: CASSFYGGQNYGYTF; DNA: TGTGCCAGCAGTTTTTATGGAGGACAGAACTATGGCTACACCTTC
D: -; size: -; V: TRBV10-3; J: TRBJ1-2; CDR3: CAIMGGYGYTF; DNA: TGTGCCATCATGGGGGGGTATGGCTACACCTTC
D: -; size: -; V: TRBV19; J: TRBJ2-2; CDR3: CASSIIGVAGELFF; DNA: TGTGCCAGTAGTATCATAGGGGTGGCCGGGGAGCTGTTTTTT
D: -; size: -; V: TRBV27; J: TRBJ1-2; CDR3: CASSSPPHAGYTF; DNA: TGTGCCAGCAGCTCCCCTCCACACGCCGGCTACACCTTC
D: TRBD1; size: once; V: TRBV5-4; J: TRBJ2-7; CDR3: CASSQMDRDGYEQYF; DNA: TGTGCCAGCAGCCAAATGGACAGGGATGGCTACGAGCAGTACTTC
D: TRBD1; size: few; V: TRBV7-9; J: TRBJ2-7; CDR3: CASSPGQGLLYEQYF; DNA: TGTGCCAGCAGCCCTGGACAGGGACTCTTGTACGAGCAGTACTTC
D: -; size: few; V: TRBV12-3/TRBV12-4; J: TRBJ1-1; CDR3: CASRTLRAEAFF; DNA: TGTGCCAGCAGAACCCTCCGCGCTGAAGCTTTCTTT
D: -; size: -; V: TRBV21-1; J: TRBJ1-3; CDR3: CASSNRVFQGIPSGNTIYF; DNA: TGTGCCAGCAGCAACAGAGTTTTCCAGGGAATCCCCTCTGGAAACACCATATATTTT
D: -; size: -; V: TRBV6-1; J: TRBJ1-1; CDR3: CASSELGGVNTEAFF; DNA: TGTGCCAGCAGTGAATTGGGAGGGGTGAACACTGAAGCTTTCTTT
D: -; size: few; V: TRBV5-6; J: TRBJ1-1; CDR3: CASSLTRNTEAFF; DNA: TGTGCCAGCAGCTTGACAAGGAACACTGAAGCTTTCTTT
D: -; size: -; V: TRBV7-9; J: TRBJ1-3; CDR3: CASDNFSGNTIYF; DNA: TGTGCCAGTGACAATTTCTCTGGAAACACCATATATTTT
D: -; size: -; V: TRBV19; J: TRBJ2-3; CDR3: CASSVGSSSTDTQYF; DNA: TGTGCCAGTAGTGTGGGCAGCTCTAGCACAGATACGCAGTATTTT
D: -; size: -; V: TRBV7-9; J: TRBJ1-4; CDR3: CASTGGGWREKLFF; DNA: TGTGCCAGCACCGGTGGAGGGTGGCGGGAAAAACTGTTTTTT
D: -; size: -; V: TRBV19; J: TRBJ1-4; CDR3: CASSSVSAANEKLFF; DNA: TGTGCCAGTAGTTCCGTTTCGGCGGCTAATGAAAAACTGTTTTTT
D: -; size: few; V: TRBV12-3/TRBV12-4; J: TRBJ1-6; CDR3: CASSSGSALHF; DNA: TGTGCCAGCAGTTCCGGTTCTGCCCTCCACTTT
D: -; size: -; V: TRBV28; J: TRBJ2-3; CDR3: CASSRGTDTQYF; DNA: TGTGCCTCCTCCAGGGGCACAGATACGCAGTATTTT
D: -; size: -; V: TRBV3-1/TRBV3-2; J: TRBJ1-2; CDR3: CASSQDTGLYGYTF; DNA: TGTGCCAGCAGCCAAGATACAGGTCTTTATGGCTACACCTTC
D: TRBD2; size: -; V: TRBV5-4; J: TRBJ2-7; CDR3: CASSFGVAGGEYEQYF; DNA: TGTGCCAGCAGCTTCGGCGTTGCGGGGGGGGAATACGAGCAGTACTTC